A single sample gave rise to the 5 T cell receptor beta chains below, sequenced in a study of blood T cell repertoires in COVID-19. Some clones are missing from TCRdb's copy, which holds only in-frame ones; the method was immunoSEQ multiplex PCR. The sample holds about 73,000 clones, 82% seen once. The sequenced sample was peripheral blood. These receptors were obtained from an older woman with acute or convalescent COVID-19.

The V call is TRBV6-2 or TRBV6-3, the J call TRBJ1-1, with D possibly matching TRBD1 (5 bases). The V gene's germline CDR1 is MNHEY and CDR2 SVGEGT. V was shortened by 4 bases and J by 3 bases, with 18 bases between the two germline ends. This CDR3 region has 16 residues. The CDR3 loop reads CASSFMGRLMDTEAFF. The CDR3 DNA reads as TGTGCCAGCAGTTTCATGGGGCGCTTAATGGACACTGAAGCTTTCTTT.

This rearrangement joins TRBV7-6 to TRBJ2-1, with D possibly matching TRBD1 (6 bases). V was clipped by 6 bases and J by 10 bases, with 22 bases between them. Per the germline V gene, CDR1 is SGHVS and CDR2 is FNYEAQ. The CDR3 has 15 amino acids. Here the CDR3 DNA reads TGTGCCAGCAGACGATCAGGGGCAAATTATGGGGAGCAGTTCTTC. This sequence encodes CASRRSGANYGEQFF.

The chain carries TRBV19 and TRBJ1-5; 7 positions agree with TRBD1. The CDR3 covers 16 residues. The germline V gene encodes CDR1 LNHDA and CDR2 SQIVND (reference sequence). V shed 0 bases, J shed 1 base, and the junction held 3 bases outside the gene matches. The CDR3 nucleotides are TGTGCCAGTAGTATAGAGAACAGGGGAAGCAATCAGCCCCAGCATTTT. This codes for CASSIENRGSNQPQHF.

V and J are TRBV5-1 and TRBJ2-7; D remains unclear. V lost 1 base and J lost 5, with 7 bases in between. The germline V gene encodes CDR1 SGHRS and CDR2 YFSETQ. The CDR3 runs to 12 residues. CDR3: CASSLTVNEQYF. In DNA, the CDR3 is TGCGCCAGCAGCTTGACAGTCAACGAGCAGTACTTC.

V gene TRBV3-1 (or the pseudogene TRBV3-2) combines with J gene TRBJ2-1, with 9 bases matching TRBD2. Trimming removed 4 bases from V and 3 bases from J; junction bases left unmatched: 4. The CDR3 sequence is 15 residues long. The germline CDR1 and CDR2 sequences are LGHDT and YNNKEL (reference sequence). This CDR3 reads CASSPSGGNYNEQFF. DNA for the CDR3: TGTGCCAGCAGCCCAAGCGGGGGGAACTACAATGAGCAGTTCTTC.